This entry lists 10 T cell receptor beta chains sequenced from one sample in a study of glioma-infiltrating T cells after dendritic cell vaccination. The protocol was immunoSEQ multiplex PCR, while the TCRdb copy is restricted to in-frame clones and leaves out a portion. The repertoire consists of under 100,000 clones, with around 90% occurring once and the leading ten covering 3% to 4%. Sample: blood, taken before dendritic cell vaccination. The source is a human donor with glioblastoma.

To note about this clone: This CDR3 is also generated by other DNA sequences in the sample. J is TRBJ1-1 and V is TRBV30, with D tentatively TRBD1 (5 bases). CDR3 length: 13 residues. Germline assignment: CDR1 GTSNPN and CDR2 SVGIG (reference sequence). Deletions cut 0 bases from V and 1 base from J, with 6 bases between. CDR3 DNA sequence: TGTGCCTGGAGTGTTCAGGGGAACACTGAAGCTTTCTTT. Amino acids: CAWSVQGNTEAFF.

The gene calls are TRBV2 and TRBJ2-5; 14 bases match TRBD2. The length of the CDR3 is 15 residues. CDR1 and CDR2 (germline): SNHLY, FYNNEI. V lost 5 bases and J lost 2; bases outside the gene matches: 1. The CDR3 loop reads CASSRLAGGQETQYF. CDR3 nucleotides: TGTGCCAGCAGTAGACTAGCGGGGGGGCAAGAGACCCAGTACTTC.

The genes are TRBV2 and TRBJ2-5; 9 bases line up with TRBD1. There are 14 residues in the CDR3. The trim removed 8 bases at V and 5 bases at J, leaving 9 bases unmatched. Germline CDR1 reads SNHLY; CDR2 reads FYNNEI. The CDR3 nucleotides read TGTGCCAGCGGGGGGACAGGGAGTTTGGAGACCCAGTACTTC. This codes for CASGGTGSLETQYF.

This rearrangement joins TRBV7-6 to TRBJ2-3; a possible D gene is TRBD1 (6 bases). Germline loops: CDR1 SGHVS, CDR2 FNYEAQ. This CDR3 contains 14 residues. V gave up 5 bases and J gave up 4 bases, with 13 bases separating them. The CDR3 nucleotides read TGTGCCAGCAGCCTCACAGGGATTCCAGATACGCAGTATTTT. This encodes CASSLTGIPDTQYF.

V gene TRBV15 combines with J gene TRBJ2-7; 7 nucleotides line up with TRBD1. The CDR3 loop spans 15 amino acids. J was trimmed by 3 bases and V by 0 bases; bases with no gene match: 5. Germline CDR1 reads LNHNV; CDR2 reads YYDKDF (reference sequence). The CDR3 DNA sequence: TGTGCCACCAGCAGAGATCGGACAGGAAGCTACGAGCAGTACTTC. It encodes CATSRDRTGSYEQYF. Full variable domain (remainder filled in from reference TRBV15 and TRBJ2-7): DAMVIQNPRYQVTQFGKPVTLSCSQTLNHNVMYWYQQKSSQAPKLLFHYYDKDFNNEADTPDNFQSRRPNTSFCFLDIRSPGLGDTAMYLCATSRDRTGSYEQYFGPGTRLTVT.

V and J are TRBV6-5 and TRBJ2-7; D is undetermined. CDR3 length equals 12 residues. Trimming removed 4 bases at V and 3 bases at J, with 7 bases between. Germline V gives CDR1 MNHEY, CDR2 SVGAGI. CDR3 nucleotides: TGTGCCAGCAGTTTTGCAGGCTACGAGCAGTACTTC. It translates to CASSFAGYEQYF.

The genes are TRBV19 and TRBJ2-7, with TRBD2 matching 12 bases. J was trimmed by 4 bases and V by 0 bases; bases with no gene match: 1. The germline gives CDR1 LNHDA, CDR2 SQIVND (reference sequence). This CDR3 has 15 residues. CDR3: CASSIDGLAGYEQYF. The CDR3 DNA sequence: TGTGCCAGTAGTATAGATGGACTAGCGGGGTACGAGCAGTACTTC.

The V and J genes are TRBV29-1 and TRBJ2-5; D uncertain. Germline lookup yields CDR1 SQVTM and CDR2 ANQGSEA. The CDR3 consists of 12 residues. V lost 5 bases, J lost 2 bases, and 9 bases lay in between. The CDR3 nucleotides read TGCAGCGTTTTGCCAGATCAAGAGACCCAGTACTTC. Translating it yields CSVLPDQETQYF.

This chain joins TRBV5-5 and TRBJ1-2; tentative D call: TRBD1 (6 bases). Germline CDR1 is SGHKS and CDR2 is YYEKEE (reference sequence). V gave up 4 bases and J gave up 5 bases, with 12 bases separating them. The CDR3 is 13 residues long. Here the CDR3 reads CASSQQGSYGYTF. The CDR3 DNA is TGTGCCAGCAGCCAACAGGGATCGTATGGCTACACCTTC.

V and J are TRBV19 and TRBJ2-3; maybe TRBD1 (6 bases). From germline, CDR1 is LNHDA and CDR2 SQIVND (reference sequence). The CDR3 is 13 residues long. Trimming pared 4 bases from V and 1 base from J, leaving 6 bases between. The CDR3 region has the DNA TGTGCCAGTAGTAAGGGGGGCACAGATACGCAGTATTTT. This encodes CASSKGGTDTQYF.